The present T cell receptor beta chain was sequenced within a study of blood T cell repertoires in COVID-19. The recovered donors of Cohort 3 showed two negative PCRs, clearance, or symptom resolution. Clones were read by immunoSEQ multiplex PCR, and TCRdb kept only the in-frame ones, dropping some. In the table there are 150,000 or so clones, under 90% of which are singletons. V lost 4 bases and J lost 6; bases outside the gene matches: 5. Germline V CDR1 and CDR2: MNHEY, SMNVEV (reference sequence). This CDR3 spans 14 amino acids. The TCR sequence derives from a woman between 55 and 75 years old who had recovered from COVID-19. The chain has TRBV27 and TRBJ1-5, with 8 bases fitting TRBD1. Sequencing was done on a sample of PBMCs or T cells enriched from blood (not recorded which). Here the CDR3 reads CASSWGRGRQPQHF. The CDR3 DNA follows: TGTGCCAGCAGTTGGGGCAGGGGGCGTCAGCCCCAGCATTTT.